The present TCR beta chain was sequenced within a study of blood T cell repertoires in COVID-19. Study in general: Researchers got acute and convalescent COVID-19 samples from the United States, Italy and Spain. Sources were T cells, B-cell-depleted T cells, or PBMCs; the material itself was cDNA or gDNA.

Participant ages covered about 18 to 95 years across 20 to 25 US areas. Assignments of participants to cohorts depended upon their own reported clinical history. The CDR3 is 16 residues long. TCRdb keeps only in-frame clones here, not all; method: immunoSEQ multiplex PCR. This sample has hundreds of thousands of clones, with more than 80% found just once. Sequenced: PBMCs or T cells enriched from blood (not recorded which). The source is a woman younger than 30 who had recovered from COVID-19. This chain uses TRBV21-1 with TRBJ1-1. TRBV21-1 is annotated as a pseudogene. CDR3 bases: TGTGCCAGCAGCAAAGCCCGAGGGCGGATTAAAACTGAAGCTTTCTTT. Translation: CASSKARGRIKTEAFF.